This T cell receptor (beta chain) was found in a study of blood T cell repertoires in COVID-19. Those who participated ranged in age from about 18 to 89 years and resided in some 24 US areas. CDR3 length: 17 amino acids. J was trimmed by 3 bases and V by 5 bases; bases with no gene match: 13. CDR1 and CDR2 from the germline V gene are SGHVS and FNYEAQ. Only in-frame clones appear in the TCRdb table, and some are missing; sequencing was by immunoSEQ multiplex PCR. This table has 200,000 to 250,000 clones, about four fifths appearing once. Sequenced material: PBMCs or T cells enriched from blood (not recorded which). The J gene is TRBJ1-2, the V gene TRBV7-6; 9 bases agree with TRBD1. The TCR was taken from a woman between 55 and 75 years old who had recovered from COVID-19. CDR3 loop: CASSPPPGQGLDYGYTF. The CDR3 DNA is TGTGCCAGCAGCCCACCGCCGGGACAGGGATTGGACTATGGCTACACCTTC. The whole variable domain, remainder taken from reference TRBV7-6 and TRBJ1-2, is GAGVSQSPRYKVTKRGQDVALRCDPISGHVSLYWYRQALGQGPEFLTYFNYEAQQDKSGLPNDRFSAERPEGSISTLTIQRTEQRDSAMYRCASSPPPGQGLDYGYTFGSGTRLTVV.